One sample yielded the 30 T cell receptor beta chains listed below, sequenced in a study of cytomegalovirus exposure and HLA in healthy donors. The PCR employed 60 Vbeta primers together with 13 Jbeta primers. Sequencing used immunoSEQ multiplex PCR; TCRdb keeps in-frame clones, though not all of them. This table has about 240,000 clones, over 70% appearing once. Sequencing was done on a sample of PBMCs. Receptors were obtained from an older woman in good health and CMV-seropositive.

This chain joins TRBV5-1 and TRBJ2-5; tentative D call: TRBD1 (6 bases). The J call may be wrong; the DNA end is better matched by TRBJ2-7. Germline-derived CDR1 and CDR2 are SGHRS and YFSETQ. The CDR3 is made up of 14 amino acids. The CDR3 nucleotides read TGCGCCAGCAGCTTGGCCCAGACAGGACCCGAGCAGTACTTC. Translation gives CASSLAQTGPEQYF.

The CDR3 protein is CASRDRSSYNEQFF. The CDR3 region has the DNA TGTGCCAGCAGGGACAGGAGCTCCTACAATGAGCAGTTCTTC. This sequence joins TRBV6-1 and TRBJ2-1, with TRBD1 identical over 7 bases. V shed 6 bases, J shed 0 bases, and the junction held 2 bases outside the gene matches. The CDR3 runs 14 residues. Germline CDR1 MNHNS, CDR2 SASEGT.

J is TRBJ2-3 and V is TRBV27; tentatively, D is TRBD2 (6 bases). Germline CDR1 reads MNHEY; CDR2 reads SMNVEV (reference sequence). This CDR3 contains 16 residues. Deletions cut 7 bases from V and 2 bases from J, with 19 bases between. CDR3 sequence: CASNNLASGYTDTQYF. As DNA, the CDR3 is TGTGCCAGCAATAATCTCGCGAGCGGGTACACAGATACGCAGTATTTT.

This chain joins TRBV5-4 and TRBJ1-4; TRBD1 aligns across 8 bases. Germline V CDR1 and CDR2: SGHNT, YYREEE (reference sequence). Trimming cost V 3 bases and J 6 bases; bases outside gene matches: 10. CDR3 length: 16 residues. CDR3 sequence: CASSSKGAGGHEKLFF. The CDR3 DNA sequence: TGTGCCAGCAGCTCAAAGGGAGCAGGGGGCCATGAAAAACTGTTTTTT.

This chain links TRBV27 with TRBJ1-1, with 7 nucleotides matching TRBD1. The CDR3 is 13 amino acids. Per the germline V gene, CDR1 is MNHEY and CDR2 is SMNVEV (reference sequence). V lost 5 bases, J lost 7 bases, and 7 bases stayed unmatched. This chain's CDR3 is CASSSRDSYEAFF. As DNA, the CDR3 is TGTGCCAGCAGTAGCCGGGACAGTTATGAAGCTTTCTTT.

This rearrangement joins TRBV5-1 to TRBJ2-7, with 15 nucleotides matching TRBD2. The V gene end was trimmed by 3 bases and the J gene end by 3 bases; junction bases not matched to a gene: 1. The CDR3 covers 15 residues. CDR1 is SGHRS and CDR2 is YFSETQ in the germline V gene. The CDR3 DNA follows: TGCGCCAGCAGCTGGACTAGCGGGAGGGGCTACGAGCAGTACTTC. Translated, it gives CASSWTSGRGYEQYF. Variable domain in full (rest from reference TRBV5-1 and TRBJ2-7): KAGVTQTPRYLIKTRGQQVTLSCSPISGHRSVSWYQQTPGQGLQFLFEYFSETQRNKGNFPGRFSGRQFSNSRSEMNVSTLELGDSALYLCASSWTSGRGYEQYFGPGTRLTVT.

This clone was seen a few times. This chain connects TRBV7-9 to TRBJ1-4; D ambiguous. V was clipped by 3 bases and J by 5 bases, with 19 bases between them. This CDR3 contains 17 residues. The V gene's germline CDR1 is SEHNR and CDR2 FQNEAQ (reference sequence). This CDR3 reads CASSFTALGSPNEKLFF. CDR3 DNA sequence: TGTGCCAGCAGCTTCACAGCCCTGGGCAGTCCCAATGAAAAACTGTTTTTT.

The rearrangement joins TRBV7-9 to TRBJ2-1; 9 bases match TRBD2. The V segment lost 4 bases and the J segment 7 bases; nucleotides outside the gene matches: 8. The CDR3 runs 15 residues. Germline CDR1 is SEHNR and CDR2 is FQNEAQ (reference sequence). CDR3 DNA sequence: TGTGCCAGCAGCTCCTTAGCGGGAGTGGGTAATGAGCAGTTCTTC. The encoded protein is CASSSLAGVGNEQFF.

The rearrangement links TRBV2 to TRBJ2-3; TRBD2 aligns across 9 bases. The CDR3 runs 17 residues. Germline V gives CDR1 SNHLY, CDR2 FYNNEI. J gave up 3 bases and V 2 bases, and 9 bases lay outside the gene matches. The CDR3, as DNA: TGTGCCAGCAGTGAATTTGCGGGAGGGCCTAGGACAGATACGCAGTATTTT. Protein product: CASSEFAGGPRTDTQYF.

The V gene is TRBV6-1, the J gene TRBJ1-2; D is unresolved. The V end was cut by 4 bases, the J end by 6 bases, with 6 bases between. Per the germline V gene, CDR1 is MNHNS and CDR2 is SASEGT. The CDR3 runs 11 residues. The CDR3, as DNA: TGTGCCAGCAGTGTCGCGGATGGCTACACCTTC. This gives the protein CASSVADGYTF.

Here the CDR3 DNA reads TGTGCCGGCAATCCTTTGTACACCGGGGAGCTGTTTTTT. Its translation is CAGNPLYTGELFF. The chain employs TRBV30 and TRBJ2-2; no clear D gene. CDR3 length: 13 residues. The germline V gene encodes CDR1 GTSNPN and CDR2 SVGIG (reference sequence). Trimming stripped 8 bases from V and 3 bases from J, with 13 bases between.

The chain uses TRBV28 and TRBJ2-7, with D hard to call. The CDR3 has 12 amino acids. Germline values: CDR1 MDHEN, CDR2 SYDVKM. V was trimmed by 6 bases and J by 3 bases, leaving 9 bases between them. The CDR3 loop is CASSLPGYEQYF. For the CDR3, the DNA is TGTGCCAGCAGCTTACCCGGCTACGAGCAGTACTTC.

The chain has TRBV19 and TRBJ1-5, with 8 bases that match TRBD1. The CDR3 runs 18 residues. Germline V gene sequence: CDR1 LNHDA, CDR2 SQIVND (reference sequence). Trimming took 1 base from V and 0 from J; bases not matched to a gene: 8. This CDR3 is CASSIAPGQAYSNQPQHF. CDR3 nucleotides: TGTGCCAGTAGTATAGCCCCGGGACAGGCGTATAGCAATCAGCCCCAGCATTTT.

The table lists this clone with a few counts. This sequence joins TRBV5-6 and TRBJ2-7, with 8 nucleotides matching TRBD2. The V gene's germline CDR1 is SGHDT and CDR2 YYEEEE. With V trimmed by 1 base and J by 3 bases, 6 bases remained unmatched. This CDR3 region has 15 residues. In DNA, the CDR3 is TGTGCCAGCAGCTTGATCCAGCGGGAGTACTACGAGCAGTACTTC. Its translation is CASSLIQREYYEQYF.

Only a few counts were recorded for this clone. The chain employs TRBV29-1 and TRBJ2-7; 7 bases align to TRBD2. The CDR3 extends over 16 amino acids. Germline V CDR1 and CDR2: SQVTM, ANQGSEA. J was trimmed by 0 bases and V by 0 bases; bases with no gene match: 8. DNA of the CDR3: TGCAGCGTTGAAGATCGGGGGGAGGCGAGCTCCTACGAGCAGTACTTC. Encoded protein: CSVEDRGEASSYEQYF.

J is TRBJ2-6 and V is TRBV2; D remains unclear. The CDR3 is 14 residues long. Germline V lookup: CDR1 SNHLY, CDR2 FYNNEI. The V end was cut by 4 bases, the J end by 5 bases, with 9 bases between. The CDR3 DNA sequence: TGTGCCAGCAGTGGCGAGGCTTGGGCCAACGTCCTGACTTTC. This translates into CASSGEAWANVLTF.

The gene calls are TRBV19 and TRBJ1-1, with TRBD1 as a possible D gene (5 bases). With 5 bases removed from V and 2 bases from J, the gap between germline ends came to 15 bases. The length of the CDR3 is 15 residues. Germline V lookup: CDR1 LNHDA, CDR2 SQIVND (reference sequence). DNA for the CDR3: TGTGCCAGTAGTGAAAGGGGCCTCGGTAACACTGAAGCTTTCTTT. It translates to CASSERGLGNTEAFF. Full variable domain (remainder filled in from reference TRBV19 and TRBJ1-1): DGGITQSPKYLFRKEGQNVTLSCEQNLNHDAMYWYRQDPGQGLRLIYYSQIVNDFQKGDIAEGYSVSREKKESFPLTVTSAQKNPTAFYLCASSERGLGNTEAFFGQGTRLTVV.

The chain is built from TRBV7-3 and TRBJ2-3; 7 bases match TRBD1. The CDR3 extends over 16 amino acids. V shed 0 bases and J 2 bases; nucleotides not matched to a gene: 5. Germline CDR1 SGHTA, CDR2 FQGTGA. CDR3 amino acids: CASSLTGRGYTDTQYF. The CDR3 DNA sequence: TGTGCCAGCAGCTTAACGGGCAGGGGGTACACAGATACGCAGTATTTT. Variable domain in full (rest from reference TRBV7-3 and TRBJ2-3): GAGVSQTPSNKVTEKGKYVELRCDPISGHTALYWYRQSLGQGPEFLIYFQGTGAADDSGLPNDRFFAVRPEGSVSTLKIQRTERGDSAVYLCASSLTGRGYTDTQYFGPGTRLTVL.

As DNA, the CDR3 is TGTGCCAGCTCAGTTAGCGGGGCAGAGACCCAGTACTTC. Protein sequence: CASSVSGAETQYF. J is TRBJ2-5 and V is TRBV18; 8 bases map to TRBD2. Looked up from germline, CDR1 is KGHSH and CDR2 is LQKENI. The CDR3 runs to 13 residues. V lost 5 bases to trimming and J lost 4 bases; unmatched junction nucleotides: 3.

About this clone: Other DNA sequences in this sample translate to the same CDR3. The CDR3 nucleotides are TGTGCCAGCAGCTTAAGGAGCTCTGGAAACACCATATATTTT. Its protein product is CASSLRSSGNTIYF. The chain is built from TRBV7-9 and TRBJ1-3; D not certain. V was clipped by 2 bases and J by 0 bases, with 5 bases between them. Germline CDR1 and CDR2: SEHNR and FQNEAQ (reference sequence). The CDR3 sequence is 14 residues long.

This chain joins TRBV11-2 and TRBJ2-1; TRBD1 aligns across 8 bases. V was clipped by 5 bases and J by 8 bases; unmatched bases: 5. This CDR3 comprises 13 residues. Germline CDR1 reads SGHAT; CDR2 reads FQNNGV. Here the CDR3 reads CASSLRGRDEQFF. The CDR3 nucleotides are TGTGCCAGCAGCCTCAGGGGGCGCGATGAGCAGTTCTTC.

This chain's CDR3 is CASSLQGEANYGYTF. In DNA form, the CDR3 reads TGTGCCAGCAGTTTACAGGGGGAAGCTAACTATGGCTACACCTTC. V and J are TRBV6-5 and TRBJ1-2; 8 bases map to TRBD1. This CDR3 comprises 15 residues. CDR1 and CDR2 from the germline V gene are MNHEY and SVGAGI. The ends lost 4 bases at V and 0 bases at J; junction bases unmatched: 4.

The gene calls are TRBV5-1 and TRBJ2-4; 9 bases line up with TRBD1. CDR1 is SGHRS and CDR2 is YFSETQ in the germline V gene. V was clipped by 5 bases and J by 1 base; unmatched bases: 10. The CDR3 is 17 amino acids. CDR3 sequence (DNA): TGCGCCAGCAGATGGGGGGGACAGGGAAAGGCCAAAAACATTCAGTACTTC. Translated: CASRWGGQGKAKNIQYF.

The chain combines TRBV2 with TRBJ2-3; perhaps TRBD1 as D (6 bases). The germline V gene has CDR1 SNHLY and CDR2 FYNNEI. V was shortened by 3 bases and J by 8 bases, with 18 bases between the two germline ends. The CDR3 loop spans 15 amino acids. CDR3 protein: CASSDAGTSPGTQYF. Written as DNA, the CDR3 is TGTGCCAGCAGTGACGCCGGGACATCTCCCGGTACGCAGTATTTT. Filled out from reference TRBV2 and TRBJ2-3, the complete variable domain reads EPEVTQTPSHQVTQMGQEVILRCVPISNHLYFYWYRQILGQKVEFLVSFYNNEISEKSEIFDDQFSVERPDGSNFTLKIRSTKLEDSAMYFCASSDAGTSPGTQYFGPGTRLTVL.

The chain carries TRBV7-9 and TRBJ2-2; D is possibly TRBD1 (6 bases). Trimming removed 2 bases from V and 0 bases from J, with 7 bases in between. This CDR3 spans 15 amino acids. CDR1 and CDR2 (germline): SEHNR, FQNEAQ (reference sequence). In DNA, the CDR3 is TGTGCCAGCAGCTTATCAGGGGCGAACACCGGGGAGCTGTTTTTT. The encoded protein is CASSLSGANTGELFF.

This chain links TRBV6-6 with TRBJ2-3; D is perhaps TRBD2 (6 bases). Trimming took 6 bases from V and 0 from J, leaving 16 bases between them. This CDR3 has 16 amino acids. The germline CDR1 and CDR2 sequences are MNHNY and SVGAGI (reference sequence). Here the CDR3 reads CASSAGSGLSTDTQYF. CDR3 sequence (DNA): TGTGCCAGCAGCGCGGGGTCGGGACTTAGCACAGATACGCAGTATTTT.

This clone was observed a handful of times. V is TRBV5-4 and J is TRBJ1-1, with D tentatively TRBD1 (6 bases). Germline V gene data show CDR1 as SGHNT and CDR2 as YYREEE (reference sequence). Between the trimmed V and J ends, which lost 4 bases and 1 base, there was a span of 14 bases. There are 15 residues in the CDR3. The CDR3 spells CASSGRGGRNTEAFF. CDR3 in DNA: TGTGCCAGCAGCGGCCGCGGGGGGCGGAACACTGAAGCTTTCTTT.

This rearrangement joins TRBV6-1 to TRBJ1-4; 8 nucleotides match TRBD1. CDR1 MNHNS and CDR2 SASEGT come from the germline V gene. V shed 6 bases and J 7 bases; nucleotides not matched to a gene: 4. The CDR3 totals 13 residues. Written as DNA, the CDR3 is TGTGCCAGCAGGGGGACAGGAGGTGAAAAACTGTTTTTT. It encodes CASRGTGGEKLFF.

This chain joins TRBV4-1 and TRBJ1-3; tentative D call: TRBD1 (6 bases). Germline V gene data show CDR1 as MGHRA and CDR2 as YSYEKL. V gave up 1 base and J gave up 4 bases, with 11 bases separating them. This CDR3 spans 15 amino acids. The CDR3 region is CASSQGYREGNTIYF. The CDR3 DNA reads TGCGCCAGCAGCCAAGGGTACAGGGAAGGAAACACCATATATTTT.

CDR3 nucleotide sequence: TGTGCCAGCAGCACTAGGACAGGGGGCTCCTACGAGCAGTACTTC. It is translated as CASSTRTGGSYEQYF. The rearrangement links TRBV5-4 to TRBJ2-7; TRBD1 aligns across 10 bases. CDR3 size: 15 residues. CDR1 is SGHNT, CDR2 YYREEE, per germline (reference sequence). With 4 bases clipped from V and 0 bases from J, the junction kept 4 bases outside the gene matches.